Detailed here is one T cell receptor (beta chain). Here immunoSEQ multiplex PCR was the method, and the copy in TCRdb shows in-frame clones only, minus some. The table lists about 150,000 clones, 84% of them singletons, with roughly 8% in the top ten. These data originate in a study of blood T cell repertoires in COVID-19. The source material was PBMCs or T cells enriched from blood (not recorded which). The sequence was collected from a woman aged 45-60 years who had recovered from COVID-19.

CDR3 region: CASSSNRFGGYSGANVLTF. CDR3 DNA: TGTGCCAGCAGCTCGAATCGCTTTGGGGGGTACTCTGGGGCCAACGTCCTGACTTTC. The chain is built from TRBV7-9 and TRBJ2-6, with D possibly TRBD2 on 6 matching bases. V was cut by 4 bases and J by 0 bases, with 19 bases left in between. The CDR3 spans 19 residues. CDR1 is SEHNR, CDR2 FQNEAQ, per germline (reference sequence).